A selection of T cell receptor beta chains follows, all from one sample in a study of control samples from healthy donors and cancer patients. Sequencing was performed with immunoSEQ multiplex PCR; in TCRdb, only in-frame clones are kept and a portion is missing. The table lists about 120,000 clones, approximately 87% of them singletons, with about an eighth in the top ten. Input material: blood. These receptors were taken from a man younger than 40 in good health. Each CDR3 is given with its conserved first and last residue. D genes are given only for firm matches. Part of the rows lack a size; the others show once, few, many or a class for expanded clones.

J gene	V gene	D gene	clone size	CDR3 DNA	CDR3 protein
TRBJ2-7	TRBV6-9	TRBD1	once	TGTGCCAGCAGTTATCCGACTCAGGGGGAAGATTACGAGCAGTACTTC	CASSYPTQGEDYEQYF
TRBJ1-5	TRBV24-1	NA	NA	TGTGCCACCAGTGAATCGGACCTTGGAAATCAGCCCCAGCATTTT	CATSESDLGNQPQHF
TRBJ1-6	TRBV7-9	NA	once	TGTGCCAGCAGCTTAATCAGGGAAAAACTTCCTAATTCACCCCTCCACTTT	CASSLIREKLPNSPLHF
TRBJ1-2	TRBV6-1	TRBD1	NA	TGTGCCAGCAGTGAACGGGGACAGGACTATGGCTACACCTTC	CASSERGQDYGYTF
TRBJ1-3	TRBV9	NA	NA	TGTGCCAGCAGCGTCACAGGGTTCTCTGGAAACACCATATATTTT	CASSVTGFSGNTIYF
TRBJ2-6	TRBV6-4	NA	NA	TGTGCCAGCAGTGATTACTACTCTGGGGCCAACGTCCTGACTTTC	CASSDYYSGANVLTF
TRBJ2-3	TRBV6-5	TRBD1	NA	TGTGCCAGCAGTAGTAACAGGGGGCGAACAGATACGCAGTATTTT	CASSSNRGRTDTQYF
TRBJ1-2	TRBV7-2	NA	NA	TGTGCCAGCAGCTTCTACCGGACAGTCTATGGCTACACCTTC	CASSFYRTVYGYTF
TRBJ2-3	TRBV5-1	NA	NA	TGCGCCAGCAGCCTCTCGGACAGTTCCGACACAGATACGCAGTATTTT	CASSLSDSSDTDTQYF
TRBJ1-1	TRBV7-9	NA	few	TGTGCCAGCAGCTTAGCCGCAGTGGTGAACACTGAAGCTTTCTTT	CASSLAAVVNTEAFF
TRBJ2-1	TRBV5-1	NA	once	TGCGCCAGCAGCCCGTCGGGGGACAATGAGCAGTTCTTC	CASSPSGDNEQFF
TRBJ1-6	TRBV3-1/TRBV3-2	NA	NA	TGTGCCAGCAGCCAGGGGGATTCACCCCTCCACTTT	CASSQGDSPLHF
TRBJ2-2	TRBV2	NA	NA	TGTGCCAGCATGAGGGAGAGGGGCGTCGGGGAGCTGTTTTTT	CASMRERGVGELFF
TRBJ1-1	TRBV4-1	NA	NA	TGCGCCAGCAGCCAACCAACGAGGGCCACTGAAGCTTTCTTT	CASSQPTRATEAFF
TRBJ1-1	TRBV6-5	NA	NA	TGTGCCAGCAGGGGCGTAGGGAACACTGAAGCTTTCTTT	CASRGVGNTEAFF
TRBJ1-2	TRBV4-1	NA	NA	TGCGCCAGCAGCCATGGCGGGGTAGGGAAAGGGGTCGGCTACACCTTC	CASSHGGVGKGVGYTF
TRBJ1-1	TRBV12-3/TRBV12-4	NA	NA	TGTGCCCAGCGGGGGGCGCGGGGTGAGGCTTTCTTT	CAQRGARGEAFF
TRBJ1-3	TRBV19	NA	NA	TGTGCCAGTAGTCCCCTCGGGCTCGAAGGAAACACCATATATTTT	CASSPLGLEGNTIYF
TRBJ1-2	TRBV30	NA	once	TGTGCCTGGAGTGAAGGAGGGCTACGGGGGGATGGCTACACCTTC	CAWSEGGLRGDGYTF
TRBJ1-1	TRBV10-3	NA	once	TGTGCCATCAGTGAGGGACAGCCATTTGAAGCTTTCTTT	CAISEGQPFEAFF
TRBJ1-1	TRBV6-5	NA	NA	TGTGCCAGCAGTTACTTGGGGAACACTGAAGCTTTCTTT	CASSYLGNTEAFF
TRBJ2-2	TRBV4-2	NA	NA	TGTGCCAGCAGCCAAGTAGAGAACACCGGGGAGCTGTTTTTT	CASSQVENTGELFF
TRBJ1-5	TRBV4-2	TRBD1	NA	TGTGCCAGCAGCCAAGATAAAACGCGAGGACAGGGGTATCAGCCCCAGCATTTT	CASSQDKTRGQGYQPQHF
TRBJ1-2	TRBV30	NA	NA	TGTGCCTGTAGAGACAGACTCTATGGCTACACCTTC	CACRDRLYGYTF
TRBJ2-3	TRBV6-5	TRBD2	once	TGTGCCAGCAGTTACTCGGCGGGGGGGCTCACAGATACGCAGTATTTT	CASSYSAGGLTDTQYF
TRBJ1-1	TRBV5-1	NA	NA	TGCGCCAGCAGCTTGGAAGGGACGCTCGGGACTGAAGCTTTCTTT	CASSLEGTLGTEAFF
TRBJ1-1	TRBV10-1	NA	NA	TGCGCCAGCAGTCCCGCGACTCCGAACACTGAAGCTTTCTTT	CASSPATPNTEAFF
TRBJ2-7	TRBV6-5	NA	NA	TGTGCCAGCACTGGACAGTACGACTCCTACGAGCAGTACTTC	CASTGQYDSYEQYF
TRBJ1-5	TRBV7-2	NA	few	TGTGCCAGCAGCCCCGTTGGGCAGGTCAATCAGCCCCAGCATTTT	CASSPVGQVNQPQHF
TRBJ2-7	TRBV14	TRBD2	NA	TGTGCCAGCAGCCCTTTGACTAGCGGTCCCTCGGTGGAGCAGTACTTC	CASSPLTSGPSVEQYF
TRBJ1-3	TRBV12-5	NA	few	TGTGCTAATGGGGGGCCTGGAAACACCATATATTTT	CANGGPGNTIYF
TRBJ1-2	TRBV18	NA	NA	TGTGCCAGCTCACCACCGGGGCTCCCTAACTATGGCTACACCTTC	CASSPPGLPNYGYTF